The text below deals with one T cell receptor (beta chain). The antigen is unknown. The sample belongs to a study of shared clonotypes between healthy human individuals. General study results and limits: Naive subsets, compared against memory subsets, generally had larger estimated richness values.

Tens of thousands of T cell genomes (roughly 0.2 ug DNA) went into each sorted-subset replicate. TCRdb's copy holds only in-frame clones and misses some; the assay was immunoSEQ multiplex PCR. The sample records roughly 2.1 million clones, approximately 94% being singletons. As defined, naive CD8 cells were CD45RO-negative and positively selected for CCR7, with terminally differentiated effector memory CD45RA+ cells excluded. The CDR3 loop spans 14 amino acids. V was pared by 8 bases and J by 8 bases, with 18 bases between. The germline CDR1 and CDR2 sequences are SNHLY and FYNNEI. The V call is TRBV2, the J call TRBJ1-4; D is ambiguous. Sequencing was carried out using naive CD8+ T cells from PBMCs. The sequence derives from a man younger than 35 in good health. Some clones in this sample may be carry-over from other donors' samples. CDR3 amino acids: CASCIDETKEKLFF. CDR3 sequence (DNA): TGTGCCAGCTGTATTGATGAAACGAAGGAAAAACTGTTTTTT.